These 23 T cell receptor beta chains originate from one sample sequenced in a study of long-term antiretroviral therapy in people with HIV. Investigators performed immunoSEQ version v3.0 at survey level. Data came from immunoSEQ multiplex PCR; TCRdb stores just in-frame clones and leaves some out. The table shows 30,000 to 35,000 clones, with roughly 77% occurring only once. The sequenced sample was unsorted PBMCs, obtained 1.9 years after starting antiretroviral therapy. All receptors derive from a man younger than 35 with HIV.

V is TRBV28 and J is TRBJ2-2, with 7 bases aligning to TRBD2. This CDR3 is built from 15 residues. Germline V CDR1 and CDR2: MDHEN, SYDVKM. Losses at the gene ends were 2 bases for V and 3 bases for J; bases not matched to a gene: 3. CDR3 sequence: CASSLGTTDTGELFF. For the CDR3, the DNA is TGTGCCAGCAGTTTAGGGACTACCGACACCGGGGAGCTGTTTTTT.

This chain uses TRBV4-2 with TRBJ2-3; the match to TRBD2 covers 16 bases. With 0 bases clipped from V and 4 bases from J, the junction kept 16 bases outside the gene matches. In germline, CDR1 is LGHNA, CDR2 YNFKEQ. The CDR3 covers 22 residues. The CDR3 is CASSQDPHRGLAGGVSPDTQYF. The CDR3 nucleotides are TGTGCCAGCAGCCAAGATCCACATCGGGGACTAGCGGGGGGGGTGAGTCCAGATACGCAGTATTTT.

This clone has just a few counts. As DNA, the CDR3 is TGTGCCAGCTCACCGGACACCCATAACTATGGCTACACCTTC. This gives the protein CASSPDTHNYGYTF. V and J are TRBV18 and TRBJ1-2; tentatively, D is TRBD1 (5 bases). Germline V gives CDR1 KGHSH, CDR2 LQKENI. This CDR3 spans 14 amino acids. The V and J ends lost 3 bases and 1 base respectively, with 9 bases between them.

V and J are TRBV9 and TRBJ1-3; D is possibly TRBD1 (6 bases). Germline CDR1 and CDR2: SGDLS and YYNGEE. Trimming removed 3 bases at V and 3 bases at J, with 16 bases between. The CDR3 covers 16 residues. This CDR3 is CASSAGVPPDGNTIYF. CDR3 nucleotides: TGTGCCAGCAGCGCAGGGGTCCCCCCGGATGGAAACACCATATATTTT.

This clone was observed a few times. The chain couples TRBV7-9 to TRBJ2-7, with a weak D call TRBD1 (6 bases). V gave up 5 bases and J gave up 7 bases, with 12 bases separating them. This CDR3 has 12 residues. CDR1 is SEHNR and CDR2 is FQNEAQ in the germline V gene (reference sequence). CDR3: CASSRGGQEQYF. CDR3 nucleotides: TGTGCCAGCAGCCGAGGGGGACAAGAGCAGTACTTC.

The rearrangement joins TRBV5-1 to TRBJ1-4; D perhaps matches TRBD1 (6 bases). This CDR3 is built from 16 residues. With 3 bases removed from V and 0 bases from J, the gap between germline ends came to 12 bases. Germline V CDR1 and CDR2: SGHRS, YFSETQ. CDR3 residues: CASSSRGDATNEKLFF. CDR3 DNA sequence: TGCGCCAGCAGCTCCAGGGGAGACGCAACTAATGAAAAACTGTTTTTT.

This clone has a single count. V is TRBV14 and J is TRBJ1-2, with D tentatively TRBD1 (6 bases). Trimming stripped 0 bases from V and 5 bases from J, with 16 bases between. Germline CDR1 and CDR2: SGHDN and FVKESK. This CDR3 spans 16 amino acids. CDR3 loop: CASSQDEGQQTYGYTF. The CDR3 nucleotides are TGTGCCAGCAGCCAAGATGAAGGACAGCAGACATATGGCTACACCTTC.

This clone was seen just once. The chain combines TRBV15 with TRBJ2-5; 9 nucleotides line up with TRBD1. The CDR3 runs 15 residues. Germline V CDR1 and CDR2: LNHNV, YYDKDF (reference sequence). V gave up 1 base and J gave up 4 bases; unmatched junction bases: 4. The CDR3 DNA is TGTGCCACCAGCAGAGGACAGGGGGTGGGAGAGACCCAGTACTTC. It codes for CATSRGQGVGETQYF. The full variable domain, its missing parts supplied by reference TRBV15 and TRBJ2-5, is DAMVIQNPRYQVTQFGKPVTLSCSQTLNHNVMYWYQQKSSQAPKLLFHYYDKDFNNEADTPDNFQSRRPNTSFCFLDIRSPGLGDTAMYLCATSRGQGVGETQYFGPGTRLLVL.

This rearrangement joins TRBV27 to TRBJ1-1; 8 bases agree with TRBD1. Germline CDR1 reads MNHEY; CDR2 reads SMNVEV (reference sequence). The CDR3 is 13 amino acids. V shed 7 bases and J 3 bases; nucleotides not matched to a gene: 4. CDR3 bases: TGTGCCAGCAAGGTACAGGGGGACACTGAAGCTTTCTTT. Translating gives CASKVQGDTEAFF.

V gene TRBV25-1 combines with J gene TRBJ1-5, with 11 bases aligning to TRBD1. This CDR3 has 17 amino acids. The germline gives CDR1 MGHDK, CDR2 SYGVNS. Unmatched junction bases numbered 7, after V lost 2 bases and J lost 4 bases. CDR3 protein: CASSEGGTGGFNQPQHF. The CDR3 DNA follows: TGTGCCAGCAGTGAAGGGGGGACAGGGGGTTTTAATCAGCCCCAGCATTTT.

V usage is TRBV2 and J usage is TRBJ1-4, with D possibly TRBD1 on 5 matching bases. There are 17 residues in the CDR3. Deletions cut 0 bases from V and 8 bases from J, with 19 bases between. CDR1 SNHLY and CDR2 FYNNEI come from the germline V gene. Here the CDR3 reads CASSEALSPREEEKLFF. CDR3 nucleotide sequence: TGTGCCAGCAGTGAAGCGCTTTCCCCCAGGGAGGAAGAAAAACTGTTTTTT.

V is TRBV29-1 and J is TRBJ2-7; D perhaps matches TRBD2 (6 bases). The CDR3 has 13 residues. The V end was cut by 7 bases, the J end by 5 bases, with 18 bases between. Germline V CDR1 and CDR2: SQVTM, ANQGSEA. CDR3 amino acids: CSARGGGQHEQYF. CDR3 in DNA: TGCAGCGCCCGGGGTGGAGGGCAACACGAGCAGTACTTC.

CDR3 sequence (DNA): TGTGCCAGCAGCTCCGGGGTTAATTATGGCTACACCTTC. Translated, it gives CASSSGVNYGYTF. The chain joins TRBV9 to TRBJ1-2, with D uncertain. The CDR3 has 13 amino acids. The germline V and J ends were trimmed by 4 bases and 5 bases, with 12 bases remaining between them. CDR1 and CDR2 (germline): SGDLS, YYNGEE.

The chain carries TRBV6-1 and TRBJ2-6; tentatively, D is TRBD2 (6 bases). V shed 4 bases and J shed 2 bases, with 12 bases lying between them. This CDR3 is built from 16 residues. From germline, CDR1 is MNHNS and CDR2 SASEGT. CDR3 sequence (DNA): TGTGCCAGCAGTGGGGGGACTGACCCTGGGGCCAACGTCCTGACTTTC. It yields the protein CASSGGTDPGANVLTF.

Here the CDR3 reads CASSPREVGRFEKLFF. CDR3 bases: TGCGCCAGCAGCCCCAGGGAAGTGGGCCGATTTGAAAAACTGTTTTTT. This chain uses TRBV4-1 with TRBJ1-4, with D perhaps TRBD1 (5 bases). The CDR3 sequence is 16 residues long. Per the germline V gene, CDR1 is MGHRA and CDR2 is YSYEKL. Trimming cost V 4 bases and J 7 bases, with 19 bases left between them.

This clone has just a few counts. The chain uses TRBV2 and TRBJ2-4; 7 bases map to TRBD1. Germline trimming cut 1 base from V and 10 bases from J; bases unmatched to any gene: 7. Germline values: CDR1 SNHLY, CDR2 FYNNEI. There are 14 residues in the CDR3. CDR3: CASSEGDPRGIQYF. DNA for the CDR3: TGTGCCAGCAGTGAAGGTGATCCCAGGGGGATTCAGTACTTC.

This sequence joins TRBV28 and TRBJ2-3; TRBD2 aligns across 11 bases. V was clipped by 3 bases and J by 5 bases; unmatched bases: 4. The CDR3 is made up of 15 amino acids. CDR1 is MDHEN, CDR2 SYDVKM, per germline. CDR3 in DNA: TGTGCCAGCAGTTTTAGCGGGGGGGCCGGAGATACGCAGTATTTT. Protein product: CASSFSGGAGDTQYF.

This chain links TRBV7-9 with TRBJ2-1; 9 nucleotides align to TRBD2. Germline CDR1 and CDR2: SEHNR and FQNEAQ (reference sequence). The trim removed 11 bases at V and 0 bases at J, leaving 17 bases unmatched. This CDR3 has 18 residues. CDR3 protein: CALTSGGLQPSSYNEQFF. CDR3 DNA sequence: TGTGCCCTTACGAGCGGGGGGCTCCAACCGAGCTCCTACAATGAGCAGTTCTTC.

CDR3 amino acids: CASSTEYQETQYF. The CDR3 region has the DNA TGCGCCAGCAGCACAGAGTACCAAGAGACCCAGTACTTC. The rearrangement joins TRBV5-1 to TRBJ2-5; D gene ambiguous. This CDR3 contains 13 residues. V was trimmed by 4 bases and J by 0 bases, leaving 7 bases between them. Germline CDR1 is SGHRS and CDR2 is YFSETQ.

The chain uses TRBV6-1 and TRBJ2-3; possibly TRBD1 or TRBD2 for D (5 bases each). The CDR3 contains 14 residues. Trimming took 6 bases from V and 0 from J, leaving 10 bases between them. Germline V gene data show CDR1 as MNHNS and CDR2 as SASEGT. In DNA, the CDR3 is TGTGCCAGCAGACCGGGACCAAGCACAGATACGCAGTATTTT. It encodes CASRPGPSTDTQYF.

V usage is TRBV2 and J usage is TRBJ1-1, with D hard to call. The CDR3 runs 13 residues. Trimming pared 6 bases from V and 1 base from J, leaving 9 bases between. Germline lookup yields CDR1 SNHLY and CDR2 FYNNEI. This CDR3 reads CASRKERNTEAFF. Written as DNA, the CDR3 is TGTGCCAGCAGGAAGGAGAGGAACACTGAAGCTTTCTTT.

The chain has TRBV7-2 and TRBJ2-3; D possibly corresponds to TRBD1 (6 bases). CDR1 and CDR2 (germline): SGHTA, FQGNSA. With 1 base removed from V and 4 bases from J, the gap between germline ends came to 15 bases. This CDR3 has 16 amino acids. The CDR3 here is CASSLVGQGLADTQYF. The CDR3 coding sequence is TGTGCCAGCAGCTTAGTGGGACAAGGATTAGCAGATACGCAGTATTTT.

This chain joins TRBV7-8 and TRBJ1-1, with a weak D call TRBD1 (5 bases). The CDR3 totals 13 residues. Trimming stripped 5 bases from V and 4 bases from J, with 11 bases between. Germline CDR1 reads SGHVS; CDR2 reads FQNEAQ. CDR3 residues: CASSRLGVTEAFF. In DNA form, the CDR3 reads TGTGCCAGCAGCCGCCTGGGGGTCACTGAAGCTTTCTTT.